This T cell receptor beta chain was found in a study of shared clonotypes between healthy human individuals. Study summary: The people who gave samples were a couple of women and three men aged 18 to 49.

Study-wide results and limits: Non-shared clonotypes were found to have lower generation probabilities than the clonotypes that were shared by all four of the sorted-subset donors. Generally, naive subsets came out with larger estimated richness than memory subsets.

This CDR3 region has 17 residues. V was clipped by 5 bases and J by 3 bases; unmatched bases: 14. From germline, CDR1 is SGHTA and CDR2 FQGNSA. About this clone: Its antigen is as yet unknown.

Donors had no recently reported acute infections or vaccinations and were HIV-negative. TCRdb keeps only in-frame clones here, not all; method: immunoSEQ multiplex PCR. Among 550,000 to 800,000 clones listed, around 67% were seen once. The V and J genes are TRBV7-2 and TRBJ2-7; 9 bases are a match to TRBD1. The sequenced sample consisted of memory CD4+ T cells sorted from blood. As to subset: CD45RA-negative fraction. The TCR sequence derives from a woman aged 30 to 39 in good health. The CDR3 DNA reads TGTGCCAGCAGCAAGGGTTGGCCGGGACAGGGTTTCTACGAGCAGTACTTC. Protein product: CASSKGWPGQGFYEQYF. Full variable domain (outside the CDR3, taken from reference TRBV7-2 and TRBJ2-7): GAGVSQSPSNKVTEKGKDVELRCDPISGHTALYWYRQSLGQGLEFLIYFQGNSAPDKSGLPSDRFSAERTGGSVSTLTIQRTQQEDSAVYLCASSKGWPGQGFYEQYFGPGTRLTVT.